This T cell receptor beta chain appears in the sequencing data of a study of shared clonotypes between healthy human individuals. Study background: In total, the donors were a couple of women and a few men aged 18 to 49.

Only CD45RO-negative cells positively selected for CCR7 counted as naive CD8 cells, so terminally differentiated effector memory CD45RA+ cells were excluded. Across several immunoSEQ plates, the genomic DNA of each subset was split evenly. Here immunoSEQ multiplex PCR was the method, and the copy in TCRdb shows in-frame clones only, minus some. The data show fewer than 1 million clones, about 96% seen once. Germline V gives CDR1 SNHLY, CDR2 FYNNEI. The CDR3 extends over 10 amino acids. V lost 10 bases, J lost 5 bases, and 8 bases lay in between. As regards this clone: The antigen remains undetermined.

Findings and caveats of the study: Four donors held about 5% of naive CD4 clonotypes in common.

This chain joins TRBV2 and TRBJ2-5; weak D call: TRBD1 (5 bases). The clonotype originates from a man aged 25 to 40 in good health. Source material: naive CD8+ T cells sorted from blood. This CDR3 reads CATQGETQYF. The CDR3 DNA is TGTGCCACCCAGGGTGAGACCCAGTACTTC.